This TCR beta chain is drawn from a study of Tregs in tolerant kidney transplant recipients (dated by TCRdb to between 2018 and 2020). About the investigation overall: TCRbeta sequencing was used in the study to identify donor-specific regulatory T cells before combined kidney and bone marrow transplantation, and the identified cells were then tracked after transplant.

Explained via the paper, the time point label denotes: 6 months after combined kidney and bone marrow transplant. The transplants used related donors with nonmyeloablative bone marrow transplantation, and mixed chimerism in the human trials was transient. Unstimulated Tregs (CD4+CD25+CD127-), CD4+ non-Tregs (CD4+CD25-), CD4 and CD8 cells were FACS-sorted from thawed PBMCs. 4 combined kidney and bone marrow transplant recipients from the ITN036ST trial were included as patients, and samples were available only from these trial subjects. Healthy control blood was processed to PBMCs with a Ficoll density gradient and then cryopreserved, whereas patient PBMCs were collected both before and after transplant. Trimming removed 4 bases from V and 2 bases from J; the gene matches leave 9 bases unexplained. The germline V gene supplies CDR1 MGHRA and CDR2 YSYEKL. The CDR3 runs 17 residues from the cysteine to the phenylalanine. Just CDR3 DNA is preserved here, 51 bases in frame from base 1.

Genomic DNA was extracted from sorted cells with the QIAGEN DNeasy Blood and Tissue Kit for TCRbeta CDR3 sequencing. High-throughput TCRbeta CDR3 sequencing, which included PCR amplification with bias correction and internal controls, was done commercially through immunoSEQ. In the authors' own workflow: Unique productive TCRbeta sequences were defined by CDR3 nucleotide sequence where primers matched, and otherwise by CDR3 amino acid sequence together with Vbeta and Jbeta genes. To correct sorting error, sequences shared between sorted populations at a frequency ratio of 2:1 or less were removed; the rest were assigned to the higher population. Sequences were defined as donor-reactive when expanded at least 5-fold in CFSE-low cells versus unstimulated cells and present at a frequency of at least 0.01% in CFSE-low cells. Repertoire divergence was quantified by Jensen-Shannon divergence using the top 100 TCRbeta sequences ranked by frequency. For samples with multiple sequencing runs, sorting error was corrected separately for each run before the runs were pooled. Entries here come from immuneACCESS through TCRdb and include only in-frame sequences with V and J called. Some clones fail to appear in such tables; in the studies checked, an unresolved V gene covers under half of the shortfall, and the cause of the remainder is unknown. The DNA was the basis for D and trimming; V, J and clone size are from that table. The sample table records about 22,000 clones; 81% of these occur just once. About 25% of the sample rests with the top ten.

Concerning this clone: The antigen it binds to is not known. No quality values exist for individual bases; no much larger clone is one base distant.

Here is what the overall study found, with its caveats: In tolerant patients, donor-specific Tregs expanded more than Tregs overall, which suggests antigen-driven rather than nonspecific expansion. Because only a small number of patients were included, the study had limitations, and the results will need to be validated in larger populations as well as under other immunosuppression protocols. Expanding Tregs with activated donor B cells appeared to identify the most biologically relevant and donor-specific TCRbeta repertoire. Because the PCR primers were changed over time for some patients, nucleotide-level comparison could not be performed across the samples from those patients. Although technical replication error seemed to be minimal, the question of biological reproducibility was not addressed directly.

The sequence was collected from a human patient who received a combined kidney and bone marrow transplant. After a transplant, the donor of the graft may account for some T cells. The sequence joins TRBV4-1 to TRBJ1-3; 9 junctional bases match TRBD1. Specimen: CD8+ T cells from blood (PBMCs), collected 6 months after the transplant. The DNA sequence is TGCGCCAGCAGCCTAACTAGGACAGGGGTAACTGGAAACACCATATATTTT. Translation gives CASSLTRTGVTGNTIYF.